The rows below give T cell receptor beta chains drawn from one sample of a study of human T cells and chemical hapten exposure. Each CDR3 protein is one row after TCRdb ran MiXCR on the RACE reads. The sample contains over 130,000 distinct CDR3 sequences, roughly 10% of which appear only once. The sample consisted of whole blood, taken in connection with sensitization to the hapten diphenylcyclopropenone (DPC). These receptors were collected from a woman aged 45-65 years with alopecia areata. Some clones in this sample may be carry-over from other donors' samples. Each CDR3 is given with its conserved first and last residue. A D gene is named only where the DNA matches it firmly. Some rows mark clone size as missing; the rest say once, few, many or name a class of expanded clone.

V	size	J	D	CDR3	DNA
TRBV28	many	TRBJ2-5	-	CASRSSLTRETQYF	TGTGCCTCGAGGAGCTCGCTGACTAGGGAGACCCAGTACTTC
TRBV12-3/TRBV12-4	-	TRBJ1-6	-	CASSLDLSPGLMNSPLHF	TGTGCCAGCAGTTTAGACCTCTCCCCGGGACTCATGAATTCACCCCTCCACTTT
TRBV2	-	TRBJ2-2	TRBD1	CASSRTGAPAWELFF	TGTGCCAGCAGTCGTACAGGGGCCCCTGCGTGGGAGCTGTTTTTT
TRBV29-1	-	TRBJ2-1	-	CSVVLYNEQFF	TGCAGCGTTGTACTGTACAATGAGCAGTTCTTC
TRBV2	few	TRBJ2-3	-	CASSEARGLGADTQYF	TGTGCCAGCAGTGAAGCGCGGGGGCTAGGCGCAGATACGCAGTATTTT
TRBV12-3/TRBV12-4	-	TRBJ1-2	-	CASSPDRRLYGYTF	TGTGCCAGCAGTCCCGACAGGAGACTCTATGGCTACACCTTC
TRBV20-1	many	TRBJ1-2	-	CSANPSIGGYTF	TGCAGTGCTAACCCTTCAATAGGTGGCTACACCTTC
TRBV12-3/TRBV12-4	-	TRBJ2-2	TRBD1	CASSIRTGVNTGELFF	TGTGCCAGCAGCATCCGGACAGGGGTGAACACCGGGGAGCTGTTTTTT
TRBV29-1	many	TRBJ2-3	TRBD2	CSAATSGGESDTQYF	TGCAGCGCCGCCACTAGCGGGGGGGAGTCGGATACGCAGTATTTT
TRBV5-3	few	TRBJ2-5	-	CARSLTSWETQYF	TGTGCCAGAAGCTTGACTAGTTGGGAGACCCAGTACTTC
TRBV11-2	-	TRBJ1-1	-	CASSLVRGLEAFF	TGTGCCAGCAGCTTAGTTAGGGGTCTTGAAGCTTTCTTT
TRBV11-2	-	TRBJ2-3	-	CASQLGGNTDTQYF	TGTGCCAGCCAATTAGGGGGTAACACAGATACGCAGTATTTT
TRBV15	few	TRBJ2-7	-	CATSRVRVGQKAYEQYF	TGTGCCACCAGCAGAGTAAGGGTAGGACAGAAAGCCTACGAGCAGTACTTC
TRBV9	-	TRBJ2-7	-	CASSAEGHEQYF	TGTGCCAGCAGCGCCGAAGGTCACGAGCAGTACTTC
TRBV30	-	TRBJ2-2	TRBD1	CAWSDDRGRGGELFF	TGTGCCTGGAGCGATGACAGGGGGCGAGGCGGGGAGCTGTTTTTT
TRBV28	many	TRBJ2-1	TRBD2	CASNPDSGGPYNEQFF	TGTGCCAGCAACCCGGATAGCGGGGGTCCCTACAATGAGCAGTTCTTC
TRBV4-2	-	TRBJ2-7	-	CASSLSFRTSAYEQYF	TGTGCCAGCAGCCTTTCCTTCCGGACCTCGGCCTACGAGCAGTACTTC
TRBV7-9	many	TRBJ2-1	-	CASSRDLRGPEQFF	TGTGCCAGCAGTCGCGACCTCCGGGGCCCCGAGCAGTTCTTC
TRBV7-8	-	TRBJ2-1	TRBD2	CASSRAGYNEQFF	TGTGCCAGCAGCCGAGCGGGATACAATGAGCAGTTCTTC
TRBV21-1	many	TRBJ1-2	-	CASSNWIRRGYGYTF	TGTGCCAGCAGCAACTGGATACGGAGGGGCTATGGCTACACCTTC
TRBV6-2/TRBV6-3	-	TRBJ2-5	-	CASSYSSRTGDTETQYF	TGTGCCAGCAGTTACTCGAGTCGGACCGGCGATACGGAGACCCAGTACTTC
TRBV7-2	few	TRBJ2-1	-	CASSSGAFSAINEQFF	TGTGCCAGCAGCTCCGGGGCCTTTAGCGCTATCAATGAGCAGTTCTTC
TRBV11-3	-	TRBJ2-1	TRBD2	CASSSMTSSTSEQFF	TGTGCCAGCAGCTCCATGACTAGCTCCACAAGTGAGCAGTTCTTC
TRBV9	many	TRBJ2-3	TRBD2	CASSFGTSGTDTQYF	TGTGCCAGCAGTTTCGGGACTAGCGGCACAGATACGCAGTATTTT
TRBV7-8	few	TRBJ2-1	-	CASSLAVGGVYNEQFF	TGTGCCAGCAGCTTAGCGGTGGGGGGAGTCTACAATGAGCAGTTCTTC
TRBV6-5	-	TRBJ2-3	-	CASSYSILEDTQYF	TGTGCCAGCAGTTACTCGATTCTGGAAGATACGCAGTATTTT
TRBV3-1	-	TRBJ2-3	-	CASSQHPSTDTQYF	TGTGCCAGCAGCCAACACCCTAGCACAGATACGCAGTATTTT
TRBV7-9	few	TRBJ1-1	-	CASAGRALNTEAFF	TGTGCCAGCGCGGGGAGGGCCCTGAACACTGAAGCTTTCTTT
TRBV24-1	-	TRBJ2-4	-	CATSGAAEKNIQYF	TGTGCCACCAGTGGGGCCGCGGAGAAAAACATTCAGTACTTC
TRBV4-2	-	TRBJ2-3	-	CASSQDPGSSDTDTQYF	TGTGCCAGCAGCCAGGATCCGGGCTCCTCGGACACAGATACGCAGTATTTT
TRBV12-3/TRBV12-4	few	TRBJ2-1	TRBD2	CASSRPGLAGNEQFF	TGTGCCAGCAGCAGACCGGGACTAGCGGGCAATGAGCAGTTCTTC
TRBV7-3	many	TRBJ1-2	-	CASSLSPGQDYGYTF	TGTGCCAGCAGCTTAAGTCCAGGGCAGGACTATGGCTACACCTTC
TRBV9	-	TRBJ2-2	-	CASSVGTTNTGELFF	TGTGCCAGCAGCGTCGGGACCACAAACACCGGGGAGCTGTTTTTT
TRBV24-1	few	TRBJ2-3	-	CATSAPGSGIDTQYF	TGTGCCACCAGTGCCCCGGGGAGCGGTATAGATACGCAGTATTTT
TRBV5-1	-	TRBJ2-5	-	CTSSPNPGMRKTQYF	TGCACCAGCAGCCCCAACCCGGGAATGAGGAAGACCCAGTACTTC
TRBV12-3/TRBV12-4	few	TRBJ2-1	TRBD2	CASSLVGGSGSGYNEQFF	TGTGCCAGCAGTTTAGTAGGAGGTAGCGGGAGTGGGTACAATGAGCAGTTCTTC
TRBV28	few	TRBJ1-1	TRBD1	CASKTTGTGIANTEAFF	TGTGCCAGCAAAACTACCGGGACAGGGATCGCGAACACTGAAGCTTTCTTT
TRBV5-1	few	TRBJ2-1	-	CASSLTIRATNEQFF	TGCGCCAGCAGCTTAACCATTCGAGCCACCAATGAGCAGTTCTTC
TRBV12-3/TRBV12-4	few	TRBJ2-1	-	CASSFDRHSYNEQFF	TGTGCCAGCAGTTTCGACAGACACTCCTACAATGAGCAGTTCTTC
TRBV4-2	few	TRBJ1-2	-	CASSQDIQSSGYTF	TGTGCCAGCAGCCAAGATATACAGAGCTCTGGCTACACCTTC
TRBV20-1	-	TRBJ2-3	TRBD2	CSAPFSGRKDTQYF	TGCAGTGCTCCCTTTAGCGGGAGGAAAGATACGCAGTATTTT
TRBV20-1	-	TRBJ2-1	TRBD2	CSARALAGGNYNEQFF	TGCAGTGCTAGAGCACTAGCGGGAGGTAACTACAATGAGCAGTTCTTC
TRBV20-1	few	TRBJ2-1	-	CSAARWSAYNEQFF	TGCAGTGCCGCCAGATGGAGCGCCTACAATGAGCAGTTCTTC
TRBV5-4	many	TRBJ2-7	-	CASSLHPDIISYEQYF	TGTGCCAGCAGCTTACATCCGGACATCATCTCCTACGAGCAGTACTTC
TRBV21-1	-	TRBJ2-2	-	CASSNGHSPGGTGELFF	TGTGCCAGCAGCAATGGACACTCCCCAGGGGGCACCGGGGAGCTGTTTTTT
TRBV5-1	many	TRBJ2-3	-	CASSTRTDRTDTQYF	TGCGCCAGCAGCACAAGGACAGATCGCACAGATACGCAGTATTTT
TRBV11-2	-	TRBJ2-5	TRBD2	CASSPTGLAGAPETQYF	TGTGCCAGCAGCCCTACCGGACTAGCGGGAGCACCCGAGACCCAGTACTTC
TRBV20-1	-	TRBJ2-2	TRBD1	CSASFSGGKNGELFF	TGCAGTGCTAGTTTCTCAGGGGGCAAGAACGGGGAGCTGTTTTTT
TRBV12-3/TRBV12-4	few	TRBJ2-3	-	CASSSGGGSPLKNTQYF	TGTGCCAGCAGCTCCGGCGGGGGCAGTCCTCTGAAAAATACGCAGTATTTT
TRBV6-5	-	TRBJ1-1	-	CASSYSSGGRTEAFF	TGTGCCAGCAGTTACTCCTCCGGGGGGAGGACTGAAGCTTTCTTT
TRBV6-1	many	TRBJ1-2	-	CASSVTGPNYGYTF	TGTGCCAGCAGTGTTACAGGTCCCAACTATGGCTACACCTTC
TRBV7-9	-	TRBJ1-2	-	CASSAWGEYGYTF	TGTGCCAGCAGTGCCTGGGGGGAGTATGGCTACACCTTC
TRBV14	many	TRBJ2-5	TRBD2	CASSQAGLAGATQYF	TGTGCCAGCAGCCAAGCCGGACTAGCGGGAGCTACCCAGTACTTC
TRBV9	many	TRBJ2-5	-	CASSVGTNRVETQYF	TGTGCCAGCAGCGTAGGGACCAACAGGGTAGAGACCCAGTACTTC
TRBV20-1	few	TRBJ1-1	TRBD1	CSAVPGQGRVPEAFF	TGCAGTGCTGTCCCGGGACAGGGGCGGGTGCCTGAAGCTTTCTTT